The rows below give T cell receptor beta chains drawn from one sample of a study of T and B cells in COVID-19 patients. TCRdb recomputed calls from the multiplex PCR reads with MiXCR, one row per CDR3 protein. This sample has some 21,000 distinct CDR3 sequences, with more than 30% found just once. The sequencing sample was made of blood. These receptors were taken from a human donor who had recovered from COVID-19. Each CDR3 is given with its conserved first and last residue. The D gene is left open where the match is weak. Size is omitted from some rows. Given values are once, few, many or a class for expanded clones.

cdr3_length j_call clone_size d_call v_call cdr3_nt cdr3_aa
13 TRBJ2-5 once NA TRBV20-1 TGCAGTGCCATAAGGGGGGGCCAAGAGACCCAGTACTTC CSAIRGGQETQYF
14 TRBJ1-1 NA NA TRBV7-9 TGTGCCAGCAGCCGAGCTTCTATTTTAACTGAAGCTTTCTTT CASSRASILTEAFF
16 TRBJ2-2 medium-sized NA TRBV7-6 TGTGCCAGCAGGGTCGCGACGGCCCGTGGGACCGGGGAGCTGTTTTTT CASRVATARGTGELFF
13 TRBJ2-1 NA NA TRBV11-3 TGTGCCAGCAGCCCAGGGTATCTGAATGAGCAGTTCTTC CASSPGYLNEQFF
14 TRBJ1-5 NA TRBD1 TRBV12-3/TRBV12-4 TGTGCCAGCAGTTTAACAGGGGAGGGACAGCCCCAGCATTTT CASSLTGEGQPQHF
14 TRBJ2-1 medium-sized NA TRBV19 TGTGCCAGTAGTATAGGGCGCAGTCTCAATGAGCAGTTCTTC CASSIGRSLNEQFF
16 TRBJ2-7 few NA TRBV30 TGTGCCTGGAGTGCTCCTACCGGGACAAAGCGGTACGAGCAGTACTTC CAWSAPTGTKRYEQYF
17 TRBJ1-2 many TRBD1 TRBV12-3/TRBV12-4 TGTGCCAGCAGTCCCGCCGGGACAGGATTAGCTAACTATGGCTACACCTTC CASSPAGTGLANYGYTF
15 TRBJ2-7 few TRBD1 TRBV6-5 TGTGCCAGCAGTAGACCCGGGACAGGCATTTACGAGCAGTACTTC CASSRPGTGIYEQYF
16 TRBJ2-1 many TRBD2 TRBV5-4 TGTGCCAGCACCAATCGAGGCGGGAGAGCCTACAATGAGCAGTTCTTC CASTNRGGRAYNEQFF
14 TRBJ2-2 many NA TRBV6-4 TGTGCCAGCAGCCCGCAACCGAACACCGGGGAGCTGTTTTTT CASSPQPNTGELFF
14 TRBJ2-2 large NA TRBV29-1 TGCAGCGCAAAGAGGGCAGGGGATACCGGGGAGCTGTTTTTT CSAKRAGDTGELFF
13 TRBJ2-5 NA NA TRBV5-1 TGCGCCAGCAGTGGGGGTCCCGGGGAGACCCAGTACTTC CASSGGPGETQYF
15 TRBJ1-1 NA NA TRBV20-1 TGCAGTGCTTCTCGCTACGACAGGTTGAACACTGAAGCTTTCTTT CSASRYDRLNTEAFF
16 TRBJ1-2 once NA TRBV6-5 TGTGCCAGCAGTGACTCGGCCGGGACGGGTTCCTATGGCTACACCTTC CASSDSAGTGSYGYTF
15 TRBJ2-2 few TRBD1 TRBV5-1 TGCGCCAGCAGCTTGGGACAGGGCAACACCGGGGAGCTGTTTTTT CASSLGQGNTGELFF
16 TRBJ2-1 few NA TRBV6-5 TGTGCCAGCAGTTACTCGAATCGGGGGGCGTACAATGAGCAGTTCTTC CASSYSNRGAYNEQFF
16 TRBJ2-7 medium-sized TRBD2 TRBV11-1 TGTGCCAGCAGCTTAGGGGGACTAGCGGGGCTCTACGAGCAGTACTTC CASSLGGLAGLYEQYF
14 TRBJ2-3 NA TRBD2 TRBV7-4 TGTGCCAGCAGCCCAGGCGGGGGAATGGTTACGCAGTATTTT CASSPGGGMVTQYF
14 TRBJ2-1 medium-sized NA TRBV29-1 TGCAGCGTTGAGGGAGCGGGCGACTACAATGAGCAGTTCTTC CSVEGAGDYNEQFF
11 TRBJ2-7 medium-sized NA TRBV29-1 TGCAGCGGCGTCAAGGGCCACGAGCAGTACTTC CSGVKGHEQYF
12 TRBJ2-2 medium-sized NA TRBV27 TGTGCCAGCAGTCTCTATGGCGGGGAGCTGTTTTTT CASSLYGGELFF
16 TRBJ2-7 once NA TRBV2 TGTGCCAGCAGTGAAGGTTGGGGTGGGGGATCGTACGAGCAGTACTTC CASSEGWGGGSYEQYF
15 TRBJ1-4 once NA TRBV5-4 TGTGCCAGCAGAAAAGACGCCGCAACTAATGAAAAACTGTTTTTT CASRKDAATNEKLFF
16 TRBJ2-5 once NA TRBV2 TGTGCCAGCAGTGAATTTGGTTACGGGGGTGGGGGGACCCAGTACTTC CASSEFGYGGGGTQYF
13 TRBJ2-5 medium-sized NA TRBV30 TGTGCCTGCTCTGGCGGGGATAGGGAGACCCAGTACTTC CACSGGDRETQYF
13 TRBJ1-4 NA NA TRBV7-9 TGTGCCAGCAGAAGGGGCCCCAATGAAAAACTGTTTTTT CASRRGPNEKLFF
16 TRBJ1-5 few TRBD1 TRBV12-3/TRBV12-4 TGTGCCAGCAGTTCCCAGGGGGACAGGGGGACTCAGCCCCAGCATTTT CASSSQGDRGTQPQHF
14 TRBJ2-1 medium-sized NA TRBV19 TGTGCCAGTAGCAAACAAACAGGGATCAATGAGCAGTTCTTC CASSKQTGINEQFF
16 TRBJ2-3 NA TRBD2 TRBV11-3 TGTGCCAGCAGCCGGGACTCTAGCGGGGGCACAGATACGCAGTATTTT CASSRDSSGGTDTQYF
14 TRBJ2-2 medium-sized TRBD2 TRBV19 TGTGCCAGTAGTACGAACGGGGGGGCCGGGGAGCTGTTTTTT CASSTNGGAGELFF
15 TRBJ1-4 NA NA TRBV7-9 TGTGCCAGCAGCTCCGCGGGGGGAGGGGATGAAAAACTGTTTTTT CASSSAGGGDEKLFF
15 TRBJ2-2 few TRBD2 TRBV5-1 TGCGCCAGCAGCTACGGACTAGCCGACACCGGGGAGCTGTTTTTT CASSYGLADTGELFF
14 TRBJ1-4 many TRBD1 TRBV5-6 TGTGCCAGCAGCGGGGGACAGGGCGCTGAAAAACTGTTTTTT CASSGGQGAEKLFF
15 TRBJ1-6 medium-sized NA TRBV30 TGTGCCTGGAGTGGCAGGTCGGTTGTTAATTCACCCCTCCACTTT CAWSGRSVVNSPLHF
14 TRBJ1-1 few NA TRBV6-1 TGTGCCAGCAGGTCACCGGGCATGAACACTGAAGCTTTCTTT CASRSPGMNTEAFF
20 TRBJ1-2 NA TRBD1 TRBV5-1 TGCGCCAGCAGCGCCGCATCTGGACGGGACAGGGGGCCAAACGTCTATGGCTACACCTTC CASSAASGRDRGPNVYGYTF
13 TRBJ1-3 NA NA TRBV7-2 TGTGCCAGCAGCTTCCGGGGGGGAAACACCATATATTTT CASSFRGGNTIYF
14 TRBJ2-7 few NA TRBV18 TGTGCCAGCTCACCACCACGGGGGCCCGACGAGCAGTACTTC CASSPPRGPDEQYF
16 TRBJ2-1 NA TRBD2 TRBV12-3/TRBV12-4 TGTGCCAGTAGCCTACTAGCGGGGGAGCCTGGCAATGAGCAGTTCTTC CASSLLAGEPGNEQFF
11 TRBJ2-7 NA NA TRBV14 TGTGCCAGCAGCCCCCTCAACGAGCAGTACTTC CASSPLNEQYF
14 TRBJ2-7 few NA TRBV7-6 TGTGCCAGCAGCTCCCGGGACAAGACCTACGAGCAGTACTTC CASSSRDKTYEQYF
14 TRBJ1-4 NA NA TRBV6-5 TGTGCCAGCGGTTACAGGACGAGGGATGGAAAACTGTTTTTT CASGYRTRDGKLFF
14 TRBJ2-7 many NA TRBV10-3 TGTGCCATCAGACACCGGGACGGGGGCTACGAGCAGTACTTC CAIRHRDGGYEQYF
16 TRBJ1-1 NA NA TRBV6-5 TGTGCCAGCAGTGATGGGGTAGGGCAGGGCGTCACTGAAGCTTTCTTT CASSDGVGQGVTEAFF
12 TRBJ2-7 NA NA TRBV20-1 TGCAGTGCTAGAGGGGGGGCGAGGGAGCAGTACTTC CSARGGAREQYF
19 TRBJ2-3 NA TRBD2 TRBV10-3 TGTGCCATCAGTAACCTCGGGACTAGCGGGGGCCCAAGCACAGATACGCAGTATTTT CAISNLGTSGGPSTDTQYF
13 TRBJ2-7 few NA TRBV24-1 TGTGCCACAGGGGATTCGGGGACCTACGAGCAGTACTTC CATGDSGTYEQYF
14 TRBJ2-2 NA NA TRBV6-1 TGCCCGAAATCACAGGGTTTTAACACCGGGGAGCTGTTTTTT CPKSQGFNTGELFF
13 TRBJ2-5 NA TRBD2 TRBV12-3/TRBV12-4 TGTGCCAGCAGAAGGGCTAGCGGGGAGACCCAGTACTTC CASRRASGETQYF
13 TRBJ2-5 medium-sized TRBD1 TRBV29-1 TGCAGCGTTGAGGGACAGGGAGGAGAGACCCAGTACTTC CSVEGQGGETQYF
12 TRBJ1-4 NA NA TRBV6-5 TGTGCCAGCAGTCTCAATAATGAAAAACTGTTTTTT CASSLNNEKLFF
15 TRBJ2-1 NA TRBD2 TRBV7-9 TGTGCCAGCAGCCAAGGACTAGCGGAGTACAATGAGCAGTTCTTC CASSQGLAEYNEQFF
17 TRBJ2-7 many NA TRBV5-5 TGTGCCAGCAGCTTGGAAACCCCCCGAGAGGGCCACTACGAGCAGTACTTC CASSLETPREGHYEQYF
16 TRBJ1-1 few NA TRBV19 TGTGCCAGTAGTATAGCCGGCGGGAGTATGAACACTGAAGCTTTCTTT CASSIAGGSMNTEAFF
16 TRBJ1-6 many TRBD1 TRBV27 TGTGCCAGCAGTTTATCGCCGGGACAGGGCCGCGCACCCCTCCACTTT CASSLSPGQGRAPLHF
11 TRBJ2-5 NA NA TRBV7-9 TGTGCCAGCAGCCCCACAGAGACCCAGTACTTC CASSPTETQYF
13 TRBJ2-1 NA NA TRBV6-5 TGTGCCAGCAGTGATCCCCGGAGTCTATCACCGTTCTTC CASSDPRSLSPFF
13 TRBJ2-7 few NA TRBV5-4 TGTGCCAGCAGGGCACGAACCTCCTACGAGCAGTACTTC CASRARTSYEQYF